These T cell receptor beta chains were read from a single sample in a study of cytomegalovirus exposure and HLA in healthy donors. This table comes from immunoSEQ multiplex PCR, and its TCRdb copy is limited to in-frame clones, with some not included. Among approximately 150,000 clones listed, over 60% were seen once. Sequenced sample: PBMCs. The receptors were gathered from a male donor in good health and CMV-seronegative. Each CDR3 is given with its conserved first and last residue. A D gene is named only where the DNA matches it firmly. Only some rows state a clone size, as once, few, many or a class for expanded clones.

CDR3nt | CDR3aa | abundance | d_gene | j_gene | v_gene
TGTGCCAGTAGCGTGGATCTCTCGGGGCAGCCCCAGCATTTT | CASSVDLSGQPQHF | NA | NA | TRBJ1-5 | TRBV19
TGTGCCAGCAGTTTAAGGACAATGGGAGGCTACACCTTC | CASSLRTMGGYTF | NA | NA | TRBJ1-2 | TRBV28
TGCGCCTCAACCGGGACAGGGGGCCCCAATGAGCAGTTCTTC | CASTGTGGPNEQFF | NA | TRBD1 | TRBJ2-1 | TRBV4-1
TGTGCCAGCTCACCTTCCCCACAAAATTCACCCCTCCACTTT | CASSPSPQNSPLHF | NA | NA | TRBJ1-6 | TRBV18
TGTGCCAGTAGTATAAAGATCCAGGACTATGGCTACACCTTC | CASSIKIQDYGYTF | once | NA | TRBJ1-2 | TRBV19
TGTGCCAGCAGTTTATTGACAGCGGGAGGTACAGATACGCAGTATTTT | CASSLLTAGGTDTQYF | NA | TRBD2 | TRBJ2-3 | TRBV27
TGTGCCAGCAGCTTATCAGTTGCGGTTAATGAGCAGTTCTTC | CASSLSVAVNEQFF | NA | NA | TRBJ2-1 | TRBV7-2
TGCGCCAGTCAGACAGGGGCCCACAATGAGCAGTTCTTC | CASQTGAHNEQFF | NA | TRBD1 | TRBJ2-1 | TRBV5-1
TGTGCCAGCAGTGCCTGGGACAGGGGGCAGACTGAAGCTTTCTTT | CASSAWDRGQTEAFF | NA | TRBD1 | TRBJ1-1 | TRBV28
TGTGCCAGCTCACCCCTTTCAGGGGGCGAAGGGAATGGCTACACCTTC | CASSPLSGGEGNGYTF | NA | TRBD1 | TRBJ1-2 | TRBV18
TGTGCCAGCAGCCCCGGGGGGACTAGTAATGAGCAGTTCTTC | CASSPGGTSNEQFF | NA | TRBD2 | TRBJ2-1 | TRBV9
TGTGCCAGCAGCTCTCTGCCGGGGACTGAAGCTTTCTTT | CASSSLPGTEAFF | once | NA | TRBJ1-1 | TRBV7-8
TGTGCCAGCAGCGTAGATCTGGAGGGGATTGAGCAGTTCTTC | CASSVDLEGIEQFF | NA | NA | TRBJ2-1 | TRBV9
TGTGCCAGCAGCGTCGGACAGGACTCCCAAGAGCTGTTTTTT | CASSVGQDSQELFF | NA | TRBD1 | TRBJ2-2 | TRBV9
TGTGCCAGCAGTTTGGAGAACAGGGGTTTCACAGATACGCAGTATTTT | CASSLENRGFTDTQYF | NA | TRBD1 | TRBJ2-3 | TRBV6-5
TGTGCCAGCAGCCGCGGGGGGGCGCAAGAGACCCAGTACTTC | CASSRGGAQETQYF | NA | TRBD2 | TRBJ2-5 | TRBV11-3
TGTGCCAGCAGCGCCAGATGGGACAGGGTCGAAGAAAAACTGTTTTTT | CASSARWDRVEEKLFF | NA | TRBD1 | TRBJ1-4 | TRBV9
TGCGCCAGCAGCCAGGGTTTCCAGGGAGGGTACGAGCAGTACTTC | CASSQGFQGGYEQYF | NA | TRBD2 | TRBJ2-7 | TRBV4-1
TGCGCCAGCAGCCAAGAAGGAGCTGGGGGGTACAGTGCAACTAATGAAAAACTGTTTTTT | CASSQEGAGGYSATNEKLFF | NA | NA | TRBJ1-4 | TRBV4-3